The 19 T cell receptor beta chains in this list originate from one sample, sequenced in a study of graft-versus-host responses after intestinal transplantation. Clones were read by immunoSEQ multiplex PCR, and TCRdb kept only the in-frame ones, dropping some. The sample has approximately 120,000 clones; approximately 92% are singletons. No antigen has been identified for these receptors. Source: unstimulated CD4+ T cells sorted from spleen or lymph node cells, taken before intestinal transplant. The receptors originated from a human donor who received an intestinal transplant.

The chain is built from TRBV10-2 and TRBJ2-5; weak D call: TRBD1 (6 bases). This CDR3 has 13 amino acids. Germline CDR1 reads WSHSY; CDR2 reads SAAADI. With 6 bases removed from V and 2 bases from J, the gap between germline ends came to 10 bases. CDR3 residues: CASRRGLQETQYF. CDR3 DNA: TGCGCCAGCAGGAGGGGGTTACAAGAGACCCAGTACTTC.

The V and J genes are TRBV6-5 and TRBJ2-1; D is uncertain. The length of the CDR3 is 14 residues. CDR1 and CDR2 from the germline V gene are MNHEY and SVGAGI. Deletions cut 5 bases from V and 4 bases from J, with 12 bases between. The CDR3 protein is CASSEVTAYNEQFF. The CDR3 region has the DNA TGTGCCAGCAGTGAAGTGACGGCATACAATGAGCAGTTCTTC.

V usage is TRBV30 and J usage is TRBJ1-6, with D possibly being TRBD1 (5 bases). The CDR3 sequence is 15 residues long. V was trimmed by 1 base and J by 11 bases, leaving 18 bases between them. Germline CDR1 and CDR2: GTSNPN and SVGIG (reference sequence). The CDR3 spells CAWSAVGTDVPPLHF. CDR3 bases: TGTGCCTGGAGTGCCGTCGGGACCGACGTTCCACCCCTCCACTTT.

CDR3 in DNA: TGTGCCAGCAGCGCCTTAGAATCGGACAGCTACGAGCAGTACTTC. Its translation: CASSALESDSYEQYF. The chain couples TRBV5-8 to TRBJ2-7, with D possibly TRBD1 on 6 matching bases. This CDR3 contains 15 residues. Germline values: CDR1 SGHTS, CDR2 YDEGEE. V lost 4 bases and J 3 bases, leaving 17 bases between the germline ends.

V gene TRBV29-1 combines with J gene TRBJ2-7, with 10 positions matching TRBD2. CDR1 and CDR2 from the germline V gene are SQVTM and ANQGSEA. This CDR3 is built from 16 residues. V gave up 7 bases and J gave up 0 bases; unmatched junction bases: 12. The CDR3 DNA reads as TGCAGCGCGACGGGGGCACTAGCGGGGAGCTCCTACGAGCAGTACTTC. Its translation: CSATGALAGSSYEQYF.

This rearrangement joins TRBV5-1 to TRBJ2-5; maybe TRBD1 (5 bases). V lost 2 bases to trimming and J lost 3 bases, with 11 bases between them. In germline, CDR1 is SGHRS, CDR2 YFSETQ. The length of the CDR3 is 14 residues. CDR3 sequence: CASSFIRVEETQYF. Written as DNA, the CDR3 is TGCGCCAGCAGCTTCATCAGGGTAGAAGAGACCCAGTACTTC.

This chain uses TRBV27 with TRBJ1-2, with D possibly matching TRBD1 (5 bases). Per germline, CDR1 MNHEY and CDR2 SMNVEV (reference sequence). Trimming pared 5 bases from V and 4 bases from J, leaving 11 bases between. The CDR3 covers 13 residues. The CDR3 DNA reads as TGTGCCAGCAGTACCACAGGTACCTATGGCTACACCTTC. Encoded protein: CASSTTGTYGYTF.

The chain links TRBV9 to TRBJ1-4, with 8 bases matching TRBD1. Trimming removed 3 bases from V and 8 bases from J; junction bases left unmatched: 6. From germline, CDR1 is SGDLS and CDR2 YYNGEE. The CDR3 contains 14 residues. CDR3 sequence reads: CASSADRGYEKLFF. CDR3 in DNA: TGTGCCAGCAGCGCCGACAGGGGCTACGAAAAACTGTTTTTT.

The genes are TRBV5-4 and TRBJ1-2; D gene unclear. V was pared by 4 bases and J by 4 bases, with 14 bases between. The CDR3 spans 14 residues. Germline CDR1 and CDR2: SGHNT and YYREEE (reference sequence). The CDR3 protein is CASSRWEGGYGYTF. The DNA of the CDR3 is TGTGCCAGCAGCAGATGGGAGGGCGGCTATGGCTACACCTTC.

V is TRBV30 and J is TRBJ1-6, with D hard to call. Germline loops: CDR1 GTSNPN, CDR2 SVGIG (reference sequence). Trimming cost V 2 bases and J 10 bases, with 12 bases left between them. This CDR3 comprises 13 residues. The CDR3 DNA sequence: TGTGCCTGGAGTTCCCAGGTAGGATCACCCCTCCACTTT. Translation: CAWSSQVGSPLHF.

The chain recombines TRBV6-5 with TRBJ1-2; TRBD1 matches at 9 bases. With 5 bases clipped from V and 4 bases from J, the junction kept 5 bases outside the gene matches. The CDR3 is 14 amino acids. In germline, CDR1 is MNHEY, CDR2 SVGAGI. The CDR3: CASSRTGDPYGYTF. As DNA, the CDR3 is TGTGCCAGCAGTCGGACAGGGGATCCCTATGGCTACACCTTC.

This chain uses TRBV6-1 with TRBJ1-5; TRBD1 agrees at 8 bases. Germline loops: CDR1 MNHNS, CDR2 SASEGT. V lost 4 bases, J lost 7 bases, and 3 bases stayed unmatched. The CDR3 loop spans 13 amino acids. The CDR3 reads CASSAQGDQPQHF. The DNA of the CDR3 is TGTGCCAGCAGTGCACAGGGGGACCAGCCCCAGCATTTT.

The genes are TRBV19 and TRBJ1-3; possible D gene TRBD1, 5 bases. Trimming took 6 bases from V and 0 from J, leaving 12 bases between them. The germline V gene encodes CDR1 LNHDA and CDR2 SQIVND (reference sequence). The CDR3 is made up of 15 amino acids. CDR3 loop: CASRTRGGSGNTIYF. CDR3 DNA: TGTGCCAGTAGGACCCGGGGGGGCTCTGGAAACACCATATATTTT.

The gene calls are TRBV12-5 and TRBJ2-3; 11 nucleotides match TRBD2. Germline CDR1 reads LGHNT; CDR2 reads FRNRAP. With V trimmed by 1 base and J by 7 bases, 10 bases remained unmatched. The CDR3 loop spans 17 amino acids. Written as DNA, the CDR3 is TGTGCTAGTGGTTTGGCCCTAGCGGGGGGCGCACGTTATACGCAGTATTTT. It codes for CASGLALAGGARYTQYF.

The V gene is TRBV7-2, the J gene TRBJ2-1; either TRBD1 or TRBD2 may supply D (5 bases each). Per germline, CDR1 SGHTA and CDR2 FQGNSA. CDR3 length equals 14 residues. V dropped 1 base and J dropped 6 bases, with 10 bases sitting between them. In DNA, the CDR3 is TGTGCCAGCAGCTTAGTCCAGGGAGTCAATGAGCAGTTCTTC. Residues: CASSLVQGVNEQFF.

The chain carries TRBV5-8 and TRBJ1-4; TRBD1 agrees at 7 bases. The junction had 12 bases not matched to a gene; V was cut back by 4 bases and J by 6 bases. The CDR3 loop spans 16 amino acids. Per the germline V gene, CDR1 is SGHTS and CDR2 is YDEGEE. CDR3 region: CASSVGAQGRDEKLFF. In DNA form, the CDR3 reads TGTGCCAGCAGCGTCGGTGCACAGGGGCGGGATGAAAAACTGTTTTTT.

In the case of this clone: An end of the junction does not agree with germline; a read error may underlie this. The CDR3 spells CASSYRAIAGGNGQFF. In nucleotides, the CDR3 is TGTGCCAGCAGTTACCGGGCAATAGCGGGGGGGAATGGGCAGTTCTTC. The rearrangement uses TRBV6-5 and TRBJ2-1; 11 bases fit TRBD2. CDR3 length: 16 residues. Per the germline V gene, CDR1 is MNHEY and CDR2 is SVGAGI.

The chain recombines TRBV5-1 with TRBJ2-1, with 9 bases matching TRBD2. Germline V CDR1 and CDR2: SGHRS, YFSETQ. V lost 1 base to trimming and J lost 4 bases; unmatched junction nucleotides: 6. The CDR3 is made up of 16 amino acids. CDR3 coding DNA: TGCGCCAGCAGCTTGACGCGGGGGGGCCAGTACAATGAGCAGTTCTTC. It yields the protein CASSLTRGGQYNEQFF.

The genes are TRBV2 and TRBJ2-7; D may be TRBD2 (5 bases). CDR3 size: 14 residues. Trimming removed 9 bases at V and 7 bases at J, with 22 bases between. Germline CDR1 reads SNHLY; CDR2 reads FYNNEI. The CDR3 DNA reads TGTGCCAGTGACGCTGGTGCCCTATCGGGGGAGCAGTACTTC. Encoded protein: CASDAGALSGEQYF. The whole variable domain, filled in from reference TRBV2 and TRBJ2-7, reads EPEVTQTPSHQVTQMGQEVILRCVPISNHLYFYWYRQILGQKVEFLVSFYNNEISEKSEIFDDQFSVERPDGSNFTLKIRSTKLEDSAMYFCASDAGALSGEQYFGPGTRLTVT.